This TCR beta chain was profiled in a study of cytomegalovirus exposure and HLA in healthy donors. The CDR3 contains 15 residues. The germline CDR1 and CDR2 sequences are SEHNR and FQNEAQ (reference sequence). The ends lost 5 bases at V and 6 bases at J; junction bases unmatched: 6. This clone has only one observation. Assay: immunoSEQ multiplex PCR; the TCRdb copy retains only in-frame clones and omits some. The table shows a few hundred thousand clones, with roughly 87% occurring only once. The chain recombines TRBV7-9 with TRBJ1-4; 10 nucleotides line up with TRBD1. Source material: PBMCs. This receptor was taken from a man younger than 40 in good health and CMV-seronegative. DNA for the CDR3: TGTGCCAGCAGCCCGACAGGGGGCTCTTATGAAAAACTGTTTTTT. It translates to CASSPTGGSYEKLFF.